This TCR beta chain is drawn from a study of T-cell reconstitution after alpha-beta-depleted transplantation in children. Study results and caveats: Day-60 TCRbeta diversity that was high in some patients was derived from surviving recipient T cells and thymic progenitors. By one year post-transplant, T-cell counts and diversity largely arose from T cells that were newly produced. Roughly two months post-transplant, alpha-beta T cells reportedly originated from several hundred graft clones that had expanded.

With V trimmed by 6 bases and J by 5 bases, 6 bases remained unmatched. The CDR3 totals 14 residues. Germline values: CDR1 ENHRY, CDR2 SYGVKD. This clonotype has a handful of counts. Antigen: not known. During its preparation, the TCRbeta library received unique molecular identifiers. MiXCR was run by TCRdb on the PCR reads, yielding one entry per CDR3 protein. The data show 250,000 to 350,000 distinct CDR3 sequences, around 25% seen once. The J gene is TRBJ2-3, the V gene TRBV10-3; 9 bases fit TRBD1. The clonotype was recovered from a male patient younger than 18 who had a stem cell transplant for acute lymphoblastic leukemia, so the T cells may come from the graft donor. Here the sequenced sample was PBMCs, mostly from graft donor cells, taken 180 days after TCRalphabeta/CD19-depleted stem cell transplant. CDR3 sequence reads: CAISPGQGRDTQYF. The CDR3 nucleotides read TGTGCCATCAGCCCGGGACAGGGACGAGATACGCAGTATTTT.